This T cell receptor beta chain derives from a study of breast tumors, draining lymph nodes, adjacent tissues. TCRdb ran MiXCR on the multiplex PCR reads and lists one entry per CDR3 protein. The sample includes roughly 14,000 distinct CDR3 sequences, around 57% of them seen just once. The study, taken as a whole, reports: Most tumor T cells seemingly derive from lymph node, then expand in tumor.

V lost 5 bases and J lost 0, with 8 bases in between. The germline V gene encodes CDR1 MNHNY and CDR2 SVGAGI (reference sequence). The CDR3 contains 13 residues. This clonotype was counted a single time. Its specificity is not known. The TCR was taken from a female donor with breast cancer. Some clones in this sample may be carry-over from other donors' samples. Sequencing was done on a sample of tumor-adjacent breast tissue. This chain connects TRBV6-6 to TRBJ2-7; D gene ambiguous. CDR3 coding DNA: TGTGCCAGCAGTCGAGGAAGCTCCTACGAGCAGTACTTC. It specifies CASSRGSSYEQYF.